Listed below are T cell receptor beta chains from one sample, sequenced in a study of cytomegalovirus exposure and HLA in healthy donors. Sequencing was performed with immunoSEQ multiplex PCR; in TCRdb, only in-frame clones are kept and a portion is missing. This sample carries approximately 120,000 clones, approximately 92% of them seen once, and the ten largest clones take approximately 1%. Sequencing was carried out using PBMCs. Receptor source: a woman younger than 35 in good health and CMV-seronegative. Both conserved end residues are part of each CDR3. The D gene is left open where the match is weak.

d_gene: TRBD1
j_gene: TRBJ1-4
v_gene: TRBV30
CDR3nt: TGTGCCTGGATGACAGGGGCTACGGAAAAACTGTTTTTT
CDR3aa: CAWMTGATEKLFF

d_gene: TRBD2
j_gene: TRBJ2-3
v_gene: TRBV6-5
CDR3nt: TGTGCCAGCAGCCGAGCGGGGGGCACAGATACGCAGTATTTT
CDR3aa: CASSRAGGTDTQYF

d_gene: .
j_gene: TRBJ2-2
v_gene: TRBV27
CDR3nt: TGTGCCAGCAGTTTGGGAGAGAACACCGGGGAGCTGTTTTTT
CDR3aa: CASSLGENTGELFF

d_gene: .
j_gene: TRBJ2-7
v_gene: TRBV4-3
CDR3nt: TGCGCCAGCAGCCATTCCGGAGGGCGGGGCGAGCAGTACTTC
CDR3aa: CASSHSGGRGEQYF

d_gene: .
j_gene: TRBJ2-1
v_gene: TRBV28
CDR3nt: TGTGCCAGCAGTTTGGCGGTAGGAGGGAATGAGCAGTTCTTC
CDR3aa: CASSLAVGGNEQFF

d_gene: TRBD1
j_gene: TRBJ2-7
v_gene: TRBV29-1
CDR3nt: TGCAGCGTTGAAGATCCGGACAGGCCTGCCTACGAGCAGTACTTC
CDR3aa: CSVEDPDRPAYEQYF

d_gene: .
j_gene: TRBJ2-1
v_gene: TRBV30
CDR3nt: TGTGCTCATGGTAATGGGATCGGGAGTTGGACTGAGCAGTTCTTC
CDR3aa: CAHGNGIGSWTEQFF

d_gene: TRBD2
j_gene: TRBJ2-7
v_gene: TRBV7-9
CDR3nt: TGTGCCAGCAGAGACTACTCTCCCTCAGCGGGAGGTGACTACGAGCAGTACTTC
CDR3aa: CASRDYSPSAGGDYEQYF

d_gene: TRBD2
j_gene: TRBJ2-1
v_gene: TRBV9
CDR3nt: TGTGCCAGCAGCGCCCAGCGGGGGGGCAGGAATGAGCAGTTCTTC
CDR3aa: CASSAQRGGRNEQFF

d_gene: .
j_gene: TRBJ2-7
v_gene: TRBV28
CDR3nt: TGTGCCAGCGGGTTTGGGCAGGGTCCCTGGATGGCCTACGAGCAGTACTTC
CDR3aa: CASGFGQGPWMAYEQYF

d_gene: .
j_gene: TRBJ2-7
v_gene: TRBV28
CDR3nt: TGTGCCAGCAGTTTAGATTTTGGGAGCTCCTACGAGCAGTACTTC
CDR3aa: CASSLDFGSSYEQYF

d_gene: TRBD1
j_gene: TRBJ2-3
v_gene: TRBV19
CDR3nt: TGTGCCAGTAGTATCGGGACAGTAGATACGCAGTATTTT
CDR3aa: CASSIGTVDTQYF

d_gene: TRBD2
j_gene: TRBJ2-3
v_gene: TRBV5-1
CDR3nt: TGCGCCAGCCTATCAGGGCTAGCGGGGGGACCCACAGATACGCAGTATTTT
CDR3aa: CASLSGLAGGPTDTQYF